This TCR beta chain was identified during a study of blood T cell repertoires in COVID-19. Study details: Some COVID-19 samples were acute and others convalescent; all came from the United States, Italy and Spain. The analysed material was cDNA or gDNA that came from T cells, B-cell-depleted T cells, or PBMCs.

In the authors' methods: Nucleated cell counts were estimated from reference gene primer amplification. TCRdb's table, derived via immunoSEQ multiplex PCR, lists solely in-frame clones and lacks some. V and J calls and clone size follow that table, whereas D and trimming were derived from the DNA. Among 250,000 to 300,000 clones listed, about 80% were seen once. This CDR3 has 14 amino acids. Trimming shortened V by 0 bases and J by 0 bases, and 8 bases separated the two germline ends. Per germline, CDR1 SQVTM and CDR2 ANQGSEA. This receptor was taken from a woman over 75 with acute or convalescent COVID-19. The material sequenced was peripheral blood. The chain carries TRBV29-1 and TRBJ1-1; a possible D gene is TRBD1 (5 bases). The CDR3 region is CSVEDAGMNTEAFF. As DNA, the CDR3 is TGCAGCGTTGAAGATGCAGGGATGAACACTGAAGCTTTCTTT.